A single sample gave rise to the 3 T cell receptor beta chains below, sequenced in a study of early T cells in non-severe SARS-CoV-2 infection. Via MiXCR, TCRdb re-called the 5' RACE reads, giving one row per CDR3 protein. The data show around 67,000 distinct CDR3 sequences, approximately 12% seen once. Sequencing was done on a sample of whole blood. These receptors were collected from an adult who was a healthcare worker with PCR-confirmed SARS-CoV-2 infection or an uninfected control (not recorded which).

In this sample, this clonotype turned up a few times. The chain couples TRBV2 to TRBJ1-2; 7 nucleotides line up with TRBD1. V lost 2 bases and J lost 7; bases outside the gene matches: 4. The CDR3 sequence is 13 residues long. Germline-derived CDR1 and CDR2 are SNHLY and FYNNEI. The CDR3 DNA reads TGTGCCAGCAGTGAACGGGGACAGTTTGGCTACACCTTC. This codes for CASSERGQFGYTF.

The V and J genes are TRBV20-1 and TRBJ2-3, with D tentatively TRBD2 (6 bases). Germline V gene data show CDR1 as DFQATT and CDR2 as SNEGSKA (reference sequence). The CDR3 covers 13 residues. V lost 6 bases and J 4 bases, leaving 14 bases between the germline ends. CDR3 nucleotide sequence: TGCAGTGCCGCAACGGGAGAGGCAGATACGCAGTATTTT. Translation gives CSAATGEADTQYF.

This clonotype showed up many times. The chain links TRBV29-1 to TRBJ1-3; no definite D call. Germline CDR1 and CDR2: SQVTM and ANQGSEA. Trimming left V 5 bases short and J 4 bases short, with 6 bases between. The CDR3 is 11 residues long. This CDR3 reads CSVSLGNTIYF. Written as DNA, the CDR3 is TGCAGCGTTTCCTTAGGAAACACCATATATTTT.